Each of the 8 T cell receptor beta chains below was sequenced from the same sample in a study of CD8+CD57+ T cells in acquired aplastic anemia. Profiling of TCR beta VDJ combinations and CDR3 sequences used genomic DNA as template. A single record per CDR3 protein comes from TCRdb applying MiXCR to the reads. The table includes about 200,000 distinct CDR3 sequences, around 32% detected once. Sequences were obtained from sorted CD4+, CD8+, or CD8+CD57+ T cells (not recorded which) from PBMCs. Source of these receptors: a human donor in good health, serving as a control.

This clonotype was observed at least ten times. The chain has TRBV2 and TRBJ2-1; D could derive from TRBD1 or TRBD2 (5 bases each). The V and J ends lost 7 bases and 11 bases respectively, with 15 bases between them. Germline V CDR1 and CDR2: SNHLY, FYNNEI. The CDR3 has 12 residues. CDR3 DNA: TGTGCCAGCACCCAAGGGACGCCAAAGCAGTTCTTC. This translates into CASTQGTPKQFF.

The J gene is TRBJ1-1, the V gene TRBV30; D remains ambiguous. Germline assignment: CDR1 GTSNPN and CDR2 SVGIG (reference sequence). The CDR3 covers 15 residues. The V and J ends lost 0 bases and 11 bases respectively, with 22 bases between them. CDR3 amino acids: CAWSVPSSRLDGAFF. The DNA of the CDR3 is TGTGCCTGGAGTGTACCGTCCTCTCGCCTCGACGGCGCTTTCTTT.

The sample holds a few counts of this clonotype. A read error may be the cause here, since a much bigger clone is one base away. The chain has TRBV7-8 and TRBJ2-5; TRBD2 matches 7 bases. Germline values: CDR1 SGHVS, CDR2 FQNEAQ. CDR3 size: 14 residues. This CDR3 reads CAGSPIAGQETQYF. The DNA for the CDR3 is TGTGCCGGCAGCCCCATAGCGGGTCAAGAGACCCAGTACTTC.

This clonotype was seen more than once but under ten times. The CDR3, as DNA: TGTGCCAGCAGCTCTCCAGCCGGGACAGGGGTAGGGACCCAGTACTTC. This sequence encodes CASSSPAGTGVGTQYF. V and J are TRBV7-2 and TRBJ2-5; TRBD1 matches 10 bases. V lost 4 bases and J lost 7; bases outside the gene matches: 12. CDR1 is SGHTA and CDR2 is FQGNSA in the germline V gene. This CDR3 comprises 16 residues.

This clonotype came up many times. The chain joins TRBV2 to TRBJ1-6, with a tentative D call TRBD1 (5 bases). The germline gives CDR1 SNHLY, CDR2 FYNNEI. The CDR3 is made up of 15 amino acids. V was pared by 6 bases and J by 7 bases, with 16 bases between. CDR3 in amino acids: CASSLSGGLNSPLHF. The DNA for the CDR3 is TGTGCCAGCAGCCTAAGCGGGGGATTGAATTCACCCCTCCACTTT. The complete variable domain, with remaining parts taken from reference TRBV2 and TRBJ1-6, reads EPEVTQTPSHQVTQMGQEVILRCVPISNHLYFYWYRQILGQKVEFLVSFYNNEISEKSEIFDDQFSVERPDGSNFTLKIRSTKLEDSAMYFCASSLSGGLNSPLHFGNGTRLTVT.

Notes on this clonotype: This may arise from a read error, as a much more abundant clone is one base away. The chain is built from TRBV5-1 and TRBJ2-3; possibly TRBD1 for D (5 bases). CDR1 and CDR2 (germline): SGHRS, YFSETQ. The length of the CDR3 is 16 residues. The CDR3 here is CARSLELKGNTDTQYF. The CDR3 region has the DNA TGCGCCCGCAGCTTGGAACTTAAGGGGAACACAGATACGCAGTATTTT.

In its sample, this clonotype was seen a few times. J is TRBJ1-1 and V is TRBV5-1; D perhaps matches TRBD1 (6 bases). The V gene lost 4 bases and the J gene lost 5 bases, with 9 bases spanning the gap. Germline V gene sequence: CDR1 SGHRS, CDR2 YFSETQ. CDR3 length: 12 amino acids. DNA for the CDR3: TGCGCCAGCAGCGAGGACAGTACTGAAGCTTTCTTT. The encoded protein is CASSEDSTEAFF.

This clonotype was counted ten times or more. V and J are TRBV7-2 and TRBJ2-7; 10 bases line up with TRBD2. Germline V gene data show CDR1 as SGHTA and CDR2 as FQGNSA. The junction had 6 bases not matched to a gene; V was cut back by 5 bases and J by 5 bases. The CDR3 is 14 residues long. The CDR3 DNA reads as TGTGCCAGCAGCGCCGGGACTAGCGTCCACGAGCAGTACTTC. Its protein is CASSAGTSVHEQYF.